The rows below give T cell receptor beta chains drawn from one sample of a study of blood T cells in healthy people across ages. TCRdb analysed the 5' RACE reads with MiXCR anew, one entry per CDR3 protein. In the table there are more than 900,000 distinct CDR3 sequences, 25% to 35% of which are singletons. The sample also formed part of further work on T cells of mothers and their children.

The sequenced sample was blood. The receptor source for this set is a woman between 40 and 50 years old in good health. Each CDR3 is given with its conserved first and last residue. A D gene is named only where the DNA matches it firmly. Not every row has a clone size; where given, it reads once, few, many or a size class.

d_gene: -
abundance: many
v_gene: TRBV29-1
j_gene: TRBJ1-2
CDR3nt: TGCAGCCCCCCCCCGGACACTTATGGCTACACCTTC
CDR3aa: CSPPPDTYGYTF

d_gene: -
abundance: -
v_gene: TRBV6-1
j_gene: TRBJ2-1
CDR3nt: TGTGCCAGTGTTGAACCGGGGCCCCGAAGGGATGAGCAGTTCTTC
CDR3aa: CASVEPGPRRDEQFF

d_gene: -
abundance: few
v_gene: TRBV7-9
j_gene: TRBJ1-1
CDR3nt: TGTGCCAGCAGCTTAAATGGGGCCACTGAAGCTTTCTTT
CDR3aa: CASSLNGATEAFF

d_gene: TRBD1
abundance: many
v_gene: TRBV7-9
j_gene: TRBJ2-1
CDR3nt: TGTGCCAGCAGCTTCCTGGGACAGGGATTGCTTAATGAGCAGTTCTTC
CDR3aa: CASSFLGQGLLNEQFF

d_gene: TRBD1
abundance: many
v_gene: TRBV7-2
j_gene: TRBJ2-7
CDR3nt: TGTGCCAGCAGCCAGACAGGGGGACCCTACGAGCAGTACTTC
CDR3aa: CASSQTGGPYEQYF

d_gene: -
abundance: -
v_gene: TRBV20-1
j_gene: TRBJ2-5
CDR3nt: TGCAGTGTCCTAGCCGACAGGAAAGAGACCCAGTACTTC
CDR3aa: CSVLADRKETQYF

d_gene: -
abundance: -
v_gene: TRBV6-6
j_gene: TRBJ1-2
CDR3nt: TGTGCCAGCATTAGGACAGAAGCTAACTATGGCTACACCTTC
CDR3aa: CASIRTEANYGYTF

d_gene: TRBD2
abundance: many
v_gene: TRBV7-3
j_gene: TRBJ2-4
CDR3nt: TGTGCCAGCAATCCACCGACACTAGCGGGGGGTTGCAGGAAAAACATTCAGTACTTC
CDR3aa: CASNPPTLAGGCRKNIQYF

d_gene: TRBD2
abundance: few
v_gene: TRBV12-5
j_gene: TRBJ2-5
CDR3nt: TGTGCTAGTGTCCCGACTAGCGCTAGGCCCATGAGGGAGACCCAGTACTTC
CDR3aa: CASVPTSARPMRETQYF

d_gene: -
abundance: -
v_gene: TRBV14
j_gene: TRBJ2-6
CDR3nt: TGTGCCAGCAGCCAGGACCGGTATGCAGGGGCCAACGTCCTGACTTTC
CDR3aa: CASSQDRYAGANVLTF

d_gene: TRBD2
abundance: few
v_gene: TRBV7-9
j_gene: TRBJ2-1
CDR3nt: TGTGCCAGCAGCTACAAGACTAGCGGGGGATCGAATGAGCAGTTCTTC
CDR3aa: CASSYKTSGGSNEQFF

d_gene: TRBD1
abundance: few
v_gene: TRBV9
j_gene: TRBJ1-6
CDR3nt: TGTGCCAGCAGCGTAGTGGAGACAGGGAATTCACCCCTCCACTTT
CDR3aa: CASSVVETGNSPLHF

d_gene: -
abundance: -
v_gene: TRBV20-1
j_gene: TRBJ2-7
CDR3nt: TGCAGCCTTCGGGGGATCAATGAGCAGTACTTC
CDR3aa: CSLRGINEQYF

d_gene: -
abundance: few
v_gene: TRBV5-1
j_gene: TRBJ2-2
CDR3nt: TGCGCCAGCAGCCCGGAAGGTGCCGGGGAGCTGTTTTTT
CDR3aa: CASSPEGAGELFF

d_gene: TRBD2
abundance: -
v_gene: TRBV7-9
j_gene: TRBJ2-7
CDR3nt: TGTGCCAGCAACTTAAGAGCGGGGGGCTCCTACGAGCAGTACTTC
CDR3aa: CASNLRAGGSYEQYF

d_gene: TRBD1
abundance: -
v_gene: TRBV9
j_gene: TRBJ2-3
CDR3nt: TGTGCCAGCAGAGCCGGGACAGGGGCCGCGTGGGCCACAGATACGCAGTATTTT
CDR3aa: CASRAGTGAAWATDTQYF

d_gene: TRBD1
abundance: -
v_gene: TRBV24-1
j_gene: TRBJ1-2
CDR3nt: TGTGCCACCAGGACAGGGCCCTTCCAACCCGGGGGGGTCTATGGCTACACCTTC
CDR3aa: CATRTGPFQPGGVYGYTF

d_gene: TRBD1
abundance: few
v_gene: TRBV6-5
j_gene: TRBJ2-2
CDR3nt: TGTGCCAGCAGTCGGGACAGGGGGAACACCGGGGAGCTGTTTTTT
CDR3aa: CASSRDRGNTGELFF

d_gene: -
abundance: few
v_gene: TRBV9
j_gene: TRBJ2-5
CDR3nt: TGTGCCAGCAGCCCCTCGTTGCTGACGGAGACCCAGTACTTC
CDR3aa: CASSPSLLTETQYF

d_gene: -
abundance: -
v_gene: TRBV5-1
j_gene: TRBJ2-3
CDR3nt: TGCGCCAGCAGCTTGGGCCCTCGGGGGGCAACAGATACGCAGTATTTT
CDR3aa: CASSLGPRGATDTQYF

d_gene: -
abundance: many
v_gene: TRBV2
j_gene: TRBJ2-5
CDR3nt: TGTGCCAGCAGGGACCAAGAGACCCAGTACTTC
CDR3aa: CASRDQETQYF

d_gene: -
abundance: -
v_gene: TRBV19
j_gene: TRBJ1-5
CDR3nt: TGTGCCAGTAGTATGGGGACATTATCACCCCAGCCCCAGCATTTT
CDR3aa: CASSMGTLSPQPQHF

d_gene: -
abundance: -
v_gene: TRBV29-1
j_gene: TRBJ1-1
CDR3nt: TGCAGCGTTGAAGATCGGGGATTTGGGTACACTGAAGCTTTCTTT
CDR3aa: CSVEDRGFGYTEAFF

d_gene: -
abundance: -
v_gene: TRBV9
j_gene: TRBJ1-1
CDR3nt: TGTGCCAGCAGCAAAGGGGGGCCTAACACTGAAGCTTTCTTT
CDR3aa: CASSKGGPNTEAFF

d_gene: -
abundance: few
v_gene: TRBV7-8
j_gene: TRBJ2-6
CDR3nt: TGTGCCAGCAGCTTAGCGCTAGGGATTGGGGCCAACGTCCTGACTTTC
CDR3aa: CASSLALGIGANVLTF

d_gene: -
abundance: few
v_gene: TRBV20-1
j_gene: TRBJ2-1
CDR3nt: TGCAGTGCTCCAACTGGGGGGGCAAGCTCCTACAATGAGCAGTTCTTC
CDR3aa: CSAPTGGASSYNEQFF

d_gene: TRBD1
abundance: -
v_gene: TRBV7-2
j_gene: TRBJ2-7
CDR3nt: TGTGCCAGCAGCATTCTTTCGGGACAGTCAACCTACGAGCAGTACTTC
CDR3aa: CASSILSGQSTYEQYF

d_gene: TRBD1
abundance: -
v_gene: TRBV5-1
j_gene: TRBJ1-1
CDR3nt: TGCGCCAGCAGCGCGGACAGGGGGGACACTGAAGCTTTCTTT
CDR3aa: CASSADRGDTEAFF

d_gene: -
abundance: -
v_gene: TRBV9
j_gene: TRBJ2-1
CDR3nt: TGTGCCAGCAGCGTAGGGTGGAACAATGAGCAGTTCTTC
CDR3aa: CASSVGWNNEQFF

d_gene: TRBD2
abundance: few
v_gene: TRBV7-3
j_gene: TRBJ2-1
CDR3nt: TGTGCCAGCAGCTTAAGTTCTAGCGGGGGAGAGCAGTTCTTC
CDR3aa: CASSLSSSGGEQFF

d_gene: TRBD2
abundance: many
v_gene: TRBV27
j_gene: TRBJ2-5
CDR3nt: TGTGCCAGCAGTTTATGGGCGGGGGGTCCCCAAGAGACCCAGTACTTC
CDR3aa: CASSLWAGGPQETQYF

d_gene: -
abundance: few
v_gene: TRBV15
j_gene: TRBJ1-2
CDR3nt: TGTGCCACCAGCAACAGCTCGCGGAACTATGGCTACACCTTC
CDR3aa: CATSNSSRNYGYTF

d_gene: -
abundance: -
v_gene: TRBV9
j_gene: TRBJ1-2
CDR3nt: TGTGCCAGCAGCGTAGCGCCGGGGACTAACTATGGCTACACCTTC
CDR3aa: CASSVAPGTNYGYTF

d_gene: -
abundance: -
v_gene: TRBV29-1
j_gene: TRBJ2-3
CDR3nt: TGCAGCGTTGCCCAGGGGGGAGGAAGCACAGATACGCAGTATTTT
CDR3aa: CSVAQGGGSTDTQYF

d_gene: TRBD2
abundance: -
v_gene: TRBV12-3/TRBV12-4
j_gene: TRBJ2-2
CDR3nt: TGTGCCAGCAGTCTTAGCGGGGGGCCTTACACCGGGGAGCTGTTTTTT
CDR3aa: CASSLSGGPYTGELFF

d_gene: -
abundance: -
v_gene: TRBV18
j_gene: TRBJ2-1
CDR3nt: TGTGCCAGCTCACCTAACAGGGCGGCTTCCTACAATGAGCAGTTCTTC
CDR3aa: CASSPNRAASYNEQFF

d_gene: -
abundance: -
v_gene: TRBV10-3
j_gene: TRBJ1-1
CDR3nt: TGTGCCGCCCGACAGAATTTGGACACTGAAGCTTTCTTT
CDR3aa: CAARQNLDTEAFF

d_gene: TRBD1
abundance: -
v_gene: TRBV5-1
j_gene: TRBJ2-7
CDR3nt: TGCGCCAGCGGCTTGGAGGGACAGGGATTCTACGAGCAGTACTTC
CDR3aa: CASGLEGQGFYEQYF

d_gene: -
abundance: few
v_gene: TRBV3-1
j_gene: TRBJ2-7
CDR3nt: TGTGCCAGCAGCCAAGCGTCAGATTATACCTACGAGCAGTACTTC
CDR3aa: CASSQASDYTYEQYF

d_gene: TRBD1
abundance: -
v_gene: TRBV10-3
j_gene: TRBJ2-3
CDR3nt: TGTGCCATCGGACAGGGGGCGGTTGCAGATACGCAGTATTTT
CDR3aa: CAIGQGAVADTQYF

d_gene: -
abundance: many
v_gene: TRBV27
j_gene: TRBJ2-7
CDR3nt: TGTGCCAGCAGTTCCCAACCAGCAGGCTCCTACGAGCAGTACTTC
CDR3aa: CASSSQPAGSYEQYF

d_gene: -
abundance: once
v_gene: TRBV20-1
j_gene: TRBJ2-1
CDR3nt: TGCAGTGCTAGAGAGGGGGAATCTTCCTACAATGAGCAGTTCTTC
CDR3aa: CSAREGESSYNEQFF

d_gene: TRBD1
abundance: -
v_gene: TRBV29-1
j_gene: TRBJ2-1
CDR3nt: TGCAGCGTGTGGACAGGGAACACCTACGAGCAGTTCTTC
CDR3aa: CSVWTGNTYEQFF

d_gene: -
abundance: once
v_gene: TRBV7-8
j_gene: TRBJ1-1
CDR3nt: TGTGCCAGCAGCTTAGCGGCAAGGGCCAGCACTGAAGCTTTCTTT
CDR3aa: CASSLAARASTEAFF

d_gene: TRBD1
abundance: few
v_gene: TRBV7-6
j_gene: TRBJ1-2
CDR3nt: TGTGCCAGCAGCTTTTTTACAGGGGAGACGGGCTACACCTTC
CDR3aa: CASSFFTGETGYTF

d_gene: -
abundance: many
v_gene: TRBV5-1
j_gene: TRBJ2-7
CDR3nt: TGCGCCAGCAGCATCTCGGACAGGACTAGCTCCTACGAGCAGTACTTC
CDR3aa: CASSISDRTSSYEQYF

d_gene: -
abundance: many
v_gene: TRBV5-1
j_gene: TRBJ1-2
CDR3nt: TGCGCCAGCAGCTCTGACTTGGCTACCCTCTATGGCTACACCTTC
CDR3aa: CASSSDLATLYGYTF

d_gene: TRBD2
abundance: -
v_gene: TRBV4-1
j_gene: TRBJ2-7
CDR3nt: TGCGCCAGCAGCCAAGAAAGCGGGGGCGGCGAGCAGTACTTC
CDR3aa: CASSQESGGGEQYF

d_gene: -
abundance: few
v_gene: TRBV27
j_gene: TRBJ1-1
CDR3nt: TGTGCCAGCAGTTTAATTCGGGGGCCGAATATGAACACTGAAGCTTTCTTT
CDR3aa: CASSLIRGPNMNTEAFF